Shown below are 20 T cell receptor beta chains from a single sample sequenced in a study of cytomegalovirus exposure and HLA in healthy donors. The PCR contained 60 Vbeta and 13 Jbeta primers. Some clones are missing from TCRdb's copy, which holds only in-frame ones; the method was immunoSEQ multiplex PCR. The data show around 130,000 clones, about 8.6% seen once. The sequencing sample was made of PBMCs. The receptors were gathered from a woman aged 40-49 years in good health and CMV-seropositive.

The chain combines TRBV10-1 with TRBJ2-2, with 7 bases aligning to TRBD1. CDR3 size: 14 residues. CDR1 is WNHNN, CDR2 SYGVQD, per germline (reference sequence). V lost 8 bases to trimming and J lost 7 bases; unmatched junction nucleotides: 10. CDR3 in DNA: TGCGCCAGCGGCGACAGGGATGTTAGCGGGGAGCTGTTTTTT. Its protein is CASGDRDVSGELFF.

The chain carries TRBV5-1 and TRBJ2-5, with D possibly being TRBD2 (6 bases). Germline V gene data show CDR1 as SGHRS and CDR2 as YFSETQ. This CDR3 spans 15 amino acids. Trimming left V 4 bases short and J 5 bases short, with 18 bases between. In DNA, the CDR3 is TGCGCCAGCAGCCCGCCGGGCAGGGCGGGGGAGACCCAGTACTTC. Its translation is CASSPPGRAGETQYF. The complete variable domain, with remaining parts taken from reference TRBV5-1 and TRBJ2-5, reads KAGVTQTPRYLIKTRGQQVTLSCSPISGHRSVSWYQQTPGQGLQFLFEYFSETQRNKGNFPGRFSGRQFSNSRSEMNVSTLELGDSALYLCASSPPGRAGETQYFGPGTRLLVL.

The genes are TRBV11-2 and TRBJ2-1; a possible D gene is TRBD2 (5 bases). Trimming pared 3 bases from V and 9 bases from J, leaving 12 bases between. There are 13 residues in the CDR3. Per the germline V gene, CDR1 is SGHAT and CDR2 is FQNNGV. In DNA, the CDR3 is TGTGCCAGCAGCTTGACGACCGAGGGTGAGCAGTTCTTC. Amino acid sequence: CASSLTTEGEQFF.

The V gene is TRBV30, the J gene TRBJ2-1; D remains ambiguous. Per the germline V gene, CDR1 is GTSNPN and CDR2 is SVGIG (reference sequence). V was clipped by 1 base and J by 4 bases, with 14 bases between them. The CDR3 is made up of 15 amino acids. DNA of the CDR3: TGTGCCTGGAGTGGGGCAGGAAAACGATACAATGAGCAGTTCTTC. Translating it yields CAWSGAGKRYNEQFF.

The chain is built from TRBV18 and TRBJ1-2, with 8 bases matching TRBD1. V lost 3 bases and J lost 1; bases outside the gene matches: 7. Germline V gene data show CDR1 as KGHSH and CDR2 as LQKENI. The CDR3 runs 16 residues. The CDR3, as DNA: TGTGCCAGCTCACCTGGACAGGGACTTTATAACTATGGCTACACCTTC. Translating gives CASSPGQGLYNYGYTF.

This clone has just a few counts. The rearrangement uses TRBV15 and TRBJ2-1; 9 bases align to TRBD1. The CDR3 totals 16 residues. Germline loops: CDR1 LNHNV, CDR2 YYDKDF (reference sequence). Germline trimming cut 3 bases from V and 6 bases from J; bases unmatched to any gene: 9. The CDR3 reads CATSSSRTGALNEQFF. The CDR3 DNA follows: TGTGCCACCAGCAGCAGCAGGACAGGGGCTCTCAATGAGCAGTTCTTC.

This clone was detected a few times. The rearrangement uses TRBV7-3 and TRBJ2-7; the match to TRBD1 covers 9 bases. From germline, CDR1 is SGHTA and CDR2 FQGTGA. The J segment lost 6 bases and the V segment lost 5 bases, leaving 11 bases of the junction unmatched. This CDR3 contains 15 residues. The DNA for the CDR3 is TGTGCCAGCAGCAGCACAGGGGGCAACGAGGTCGAGCAGTACTTC. As protein: CASSSTGGNEVEQYF. Supplemented by reference TRBV7-3 and TRBJ2-7, the full variable domain reads GAGVSQTPSNKVTEKGKYVELRCDPISGHTALYWYRQSLGQGPEFLIYFQGTGAADDSGLPNDRFFAVRPEGSVSTLKIQRTERGDSAVYLCASSSTGGNEVEQYFGPGTRLTVT.

This clone was observed a few times. This rearrangement joins TRBV15 to TRBJ2-3, with 13 bases identical to TRBD2. V lost 6 bases, J lost 8 bases, and 17 bases stayed unmatched. This CDR3 is 18 amino acids long. The germline V gene has CDR1 LNHNV and CDR2 YYDKDF (reference sequence). For the CDR3, the DNA is TGTGCCACCAGGTCACGACTCCTAACTAGCGGGGGGGCCGTTACGCAGTATTTT. Its protein product is CATRSRLLTSGGAVTQYF.

This clone was seen repeatedly, ten times or more. The V gene is TRBV6-5, the J gene TRBJ2-1, with 7 bases aligning to TRBD1. Germline assignment: CDR1 MNHEY and CDR2 SVGAGI. Trimming took 6 bases from V and 6 from J; bases not matched to a gene: 5. This CDR3 has 13 amino acids. The CDR3 protein is CASRSRQGNEQFF. CDR3 sequence (DNA): TGTGCCAGCAGGTCAAGACAGGGCAATGAGCAGTTCTTC.

The DNA of the CDR3 is TGTGCCAGCAGCAGGGTTTCAGGGATGAAAAATGAGCAGTTCTTC. Translated: CASSRVSGMKNEQFF. The chain is built from TRBV5-6 and TRBJ2-1, with a possible D match to TRBD1 (5 bases). In germline, CDR1 is SGHDT, CDR2 YYEEEE. Between the trimmed V and J ends, which lost 4 bases and 7 bases, there was a span of 18 bases. The CDR3 contains 15 residues.

A few counts support this clone. The J gene is TRBJ2-7, the V gene TRBV11-2; 11 bases match TRBD1. The CDR3 totals 15 residues. Trimming removed 5 bases from V and 3 bases from J; junction bases left unmatched: 6. In germline, CDR1 is SGHAT, CDR2 FQNNGV. The CDR3 DNA reads as TGTGCCAGCAGCCCACGCGGGACAGGGGGCTACGAGCAGTACTTC. This codes for CASSPRGTGGYEQYF.

This clone was seen a few times. V and J are TRBV5-1 and TRBJ2-1; 13 bases match TRBD2. Germline assignment: CDR1 SGHRS and CDR2 YFSETQ. The CDR3 length is 17 residues. The V gene end was trimmed by 5 bases and the J gene end by 1 base; junction bases not matched to a gene: 6. In nucleotides, the CDR3 is TGCGCCAGCAGTCAAACTAGCGGGGGGGCTTCCTACAATGAGCAGTTCTTC. Translating it yields CASSQTSGGASYNEQFF.

This clone turned up a few times. The V call is TRBV9, the J call TRBJ2-1; possible D gene TRBD1, 6 bases. Germline assignment: CDR1 SGDLS and CDR2 YYNGEE. Deletions cut 3 bases from V and 1 base from J, with 17 bases between. This CDR3 comprises 17 residues. CDR3 sequence (DNA): TGTGCCAGCAGCGCCCCCGGGACATCTTTTTCCTACAATGAGCAGTTCTTC. Amino acids: CASSAPGTSFSYNEQFF.

V gene TRBV5-1 combines with J gene TRBJ2-3, with 11 positions matching TRBD2. Losses at the gene ends were 6 bases for V and 4 bases for J; bases not matched to a gene: 10. Germline V gene sequence: CDR1 SGHRS, CDR2 YFSETQ. The CDR3 contains 16 residues. The CDR3 region is CASTKRGTSGADTQYF. CDR3 coding DNA: TGCGCCAGCACAAAGAGGGGGACTAGCGGCGCAGATACGCAGTATTTT. Combining the CDR3 with reference TRBV5-1 and TRBJ2-3 gives the whole variable domain KAGVTQTPRYLIKTRGQQVTLSCSPISGHRSVSWYQQTPGQGLQFLFEYFSETQRNKGNFPGRFSGRQFSNSRSEMNVSTLELGDSALYLCASTKRGTSGADTQYFGPGTRLTVL.

This chain links TRBV27 with TRBJ1-6; perhaps TRBD1 as D (5 bases). The CDR3 extends over 13 amino acids. Between the trimmed V and J ends, which lost 4 bases and 7 bases, there was a span of 8 bases. Germline V lookup: CDR1 MNHEY, CDR2 SMNVEV (reference sequence). The CDR3, as DNA: TGTGCCAGCAGTTGGGGGGAAAATTCACCCCTCCACTTT. Translation gives CASSWGENSPLHF.

This clone has a handful of counts. The chain carries TRBV14 and TRBJ1-1; unclear D gene. Germline values: CDR1 SGHDN, CDR2 FVKESK. The CDR3 extends over 16 amino acids. Deletions cut 0 bases from V and 2 bases from J, with 13 bases between. The CDR3 bases are TGTGCCAGCAGCCAAGATCGAGGGTTGGGCAACACTGAAGCTTTCTTT. Translated: CASSQDRGLGNTEAFF.

The chain recombines TRBV7-8 with TRBJ2-7; a weak D match, TRBD2 (5 bases). The CDR3 length is 14 residues. The ends were cut back, 2 bases at V and 7 bases at J, with 15 bases in the middle. Germline CDR1 is SGHVS and CDR2 is FQNEAQ. DNA of the CDR3: TGTGCCAGCAGCTTAAACTTTCTCTCGGGGGAGCAGTACTTC. Its translation: CASSLNFLSGEQYF.

This clone was counted between two and nine times. CDR3 residues: CASSLYRGAYEQYF. The CDR3, as DNA: TGTGCCAGCAGCTTATACAGGGGTGCCTACGAGCAGTACTTC. This chain connects TRBV14 to TRBJ2-7; 7 bases match TRBD1. The CDR3 has 14 amino acids. Germline V lookup: CDR1 SGHDN, CDR2 FVKESK. The V segment lost 5 bases and the J segment 2 bases; nucleotides outside the gene matches: 6.

The J gene is TRBJ2-2, the V gene TRBV19; the D gene is possibly TRBD1 (6 bases). Trimming cost V 6 bases and J 7 bases, with 15 bases left between them. Germline V lookup: CDR1 LNHDA, CDR2 SQIVND (reference sequence). This CDR3 has 14 residues. CDR3 sequence: CASRQNRVNGELFF. CDR3 in DNA: TGTGCCAGTAGGCAGAACAGGGTTAACGGGGAGCTGTTTTTT.

This clone was detected a few times. The chain recombines TRBV18 with TRBJ1-4; TRBD1 matches at 8 bases. The CDR3 sequence is 12 residues long. V gave up 5 bases and J gave up 12 bases; unmatched junction bases: 5. Germline assignment: CDR1 KGHSH and CDR2 LQKENI. The CDR3 loop reads CASSEDRVELFF. The CDR3 nucleotides read TGTGCCAGCTCAGAGGACAGGGTGGAACTGTTTTTT.